This T cell receptor (beta chain) was sequenced for a study of shared clonotypes between healthy human individuals. Study conclusions and caveats: Generation probabilities of non-shared clonotypes were lower (relative to those shared by all four donors). Clonotype sharing among donors was thought likely to change with sequencing depth.

Points on this clone: Its antigen is still unknown. Other DNA sequences from this sample encode an identical CDR3 as well.

TCRdb's copy holds only in-frame clones and misses some; the assay was immunoSEQ multiplex PCR. The profile shows about 1.1 million clones, around 77% of them singletons. This CDR3 has 14 residues. The junction had 0 bases not matched to a gene; V was cut back by 7 bases and J by 0 bases. Germline V gene lookup returns CDR1 LNHDA and CDR2 SQIVND (reference sequence). The chain employs TRBV19 and TRBJ2-2; 9 nucleotides agree with TRBD2. This TCR was sampled from a man aged 18 to 30 in good health. Some clones in this sample may be carry-over from other donors' samples. Sequencing used memory CD4+ T cells from PBMCs. Stated subset: CD45RA-negative fraction. CDR3: CASTSGTNTGELFF. CDR3 nucleotides: TGTGCCAGTACTAGCGGGACGAACACCGGGGAGCTGTTTTTT.